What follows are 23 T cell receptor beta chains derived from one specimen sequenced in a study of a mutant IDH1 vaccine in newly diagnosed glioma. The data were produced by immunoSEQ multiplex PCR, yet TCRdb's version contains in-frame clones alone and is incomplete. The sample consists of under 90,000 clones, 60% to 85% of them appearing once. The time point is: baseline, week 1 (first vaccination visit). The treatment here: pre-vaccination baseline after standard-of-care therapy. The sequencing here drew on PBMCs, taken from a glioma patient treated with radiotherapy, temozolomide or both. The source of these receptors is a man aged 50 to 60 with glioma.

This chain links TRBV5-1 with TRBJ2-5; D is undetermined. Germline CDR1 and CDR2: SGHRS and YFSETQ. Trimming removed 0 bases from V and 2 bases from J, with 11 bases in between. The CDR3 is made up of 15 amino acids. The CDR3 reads CASSLGALQQETQYF. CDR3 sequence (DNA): TGCGCCAGCAGCTTGGGGGCTTTACAACAAGAGACCCAGTACTTC.

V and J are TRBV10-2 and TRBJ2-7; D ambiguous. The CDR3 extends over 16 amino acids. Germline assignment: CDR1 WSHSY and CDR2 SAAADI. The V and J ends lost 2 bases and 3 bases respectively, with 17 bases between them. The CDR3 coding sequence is TGCGCCAGCAGTGAGCGGAGTAAAACAGCAGACTACGAGCAGTACTTC. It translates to CASSERSKTADYEQYF.

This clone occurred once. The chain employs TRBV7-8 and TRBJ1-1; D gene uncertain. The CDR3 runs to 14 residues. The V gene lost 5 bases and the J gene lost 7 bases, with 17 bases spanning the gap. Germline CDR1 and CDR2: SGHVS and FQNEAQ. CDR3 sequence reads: CASSPSGQTIEAFF. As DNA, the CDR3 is TGTGCCAGCAGCCCCAGCGGGCAGACCATTGAAGCTTTCTTT.

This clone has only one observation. The CDR3 sequence is CASRSSGANYGYTF. CDR3 nucleotide sequence: TGTGCCAGCAGATCATCGGGGGCTAACTATGGCTACACCTTC. This sequence joins TRBV9 and TRBJ1-2; D might be TRBD1 (5 bases). V lost 5 bases, J lost 0 bases, and 11 bases lay in between. The CDR3 is 14 residues long. The germline gives CDR1 SGDLS, CDR2 YYNGEE. The full variable domain, its missing parts supplied by reference TRBV9 and TRBJ1-2, is DSGVTQTPKHLITATGQRVTLRCSPRSGDLSVYWYQQSLDQGLQFLIQYYNGEERAKGNILERFSAQQFPDLHSELNLSSLELGDSALYFCASRSSGANYGYTFGSGTRLTVV.

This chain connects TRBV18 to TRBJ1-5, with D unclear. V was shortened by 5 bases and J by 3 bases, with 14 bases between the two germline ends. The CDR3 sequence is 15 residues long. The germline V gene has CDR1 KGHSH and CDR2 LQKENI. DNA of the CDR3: TGTGCCAGCTCATTCCAAGGACTTAACAATCAGCCCCAGCATTTT. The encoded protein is CASSFQGLNNQPQHF.

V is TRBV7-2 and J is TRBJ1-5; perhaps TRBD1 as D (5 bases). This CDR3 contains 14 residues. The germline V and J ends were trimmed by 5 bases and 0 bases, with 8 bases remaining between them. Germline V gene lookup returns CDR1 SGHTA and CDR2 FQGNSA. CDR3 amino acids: CASSATVSNQPQHF. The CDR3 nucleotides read TGTGCCAGCAGCGCGACAGTTAGCAATCAGCCCCAGCATTTT. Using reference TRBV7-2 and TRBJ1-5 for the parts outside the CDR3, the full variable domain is GAGVSQSPSNKVTEKGKDVELRCDPISGHTALYWYRQSLGQGLEFLIYFQGNSAPDKSGLPSDRFSAERTGGSVSTLTIQRTQQEDSAVYLCASSATVSNQPQHFGDGTRLSIL.

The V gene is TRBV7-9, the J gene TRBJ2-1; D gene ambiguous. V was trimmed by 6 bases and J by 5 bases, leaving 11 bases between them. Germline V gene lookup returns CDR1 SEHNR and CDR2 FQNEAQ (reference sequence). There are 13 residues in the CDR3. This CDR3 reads CASRRTQNNEQFF. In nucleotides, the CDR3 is TGTGCCAGCAGAAGGACCCAGAACAATGAGCAGTTCTTC.

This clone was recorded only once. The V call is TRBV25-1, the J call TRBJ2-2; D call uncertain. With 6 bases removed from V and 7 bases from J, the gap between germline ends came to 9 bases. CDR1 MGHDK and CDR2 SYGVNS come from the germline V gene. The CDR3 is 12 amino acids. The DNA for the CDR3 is TGTGCCAGCAGGGTAGGCGGCGGGGAGCTGTTTTTT. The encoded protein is CASRVGGGELFF.

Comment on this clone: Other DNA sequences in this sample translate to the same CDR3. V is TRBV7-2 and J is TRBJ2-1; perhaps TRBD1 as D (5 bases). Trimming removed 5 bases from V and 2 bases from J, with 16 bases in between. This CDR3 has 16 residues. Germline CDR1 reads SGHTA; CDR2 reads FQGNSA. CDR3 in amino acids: CASSPPGAATYNEQFF. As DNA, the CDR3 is TGTGCCAGCAGCCCCCCTGGGGCTGCAACCTACAATGAGCAGTTCTTC.

CDR3 bases: TGTGCCTGGAGGGGGGACTTGGGTTTTGGCTCTGGGGCCAACGTCCTGACTTTC. Translation: CAWRGDLGFGSGANVLTF. V gene TRBV30 combines with J gene TRBJ2-6; TRBD2 might be the D (6 bases). Germline-derived CDR1 and CDR2 are GTSNPN and SVGIG (reference sequence). This CDR3 comprises 18 residues. With 3 bases removed from V and 0 bases from J, the gap between germline ends came to 18 bases. The variable domain in full, completed from reference TRBV30 and TRBJ2-6, reads SQTIHQWPATLVQPVGSPLSLECTVEGTSNPNLYWYRQAAGRGLQLLFYSVGIGQISSEVPQNLSASRPQDRQFILSSKKLLLSDSGFYLCAWRGDLGFGSGANVLTFGAGSRLTVL.

CDR3 DNA: TGTGCCAGCAGGTCCATAGAGGACAGGGCTGGCTATGGCTACACCTTC. It yields the protein CASRSIEDRAGYGYTF. V gene TRBV11-2 combines with J gene TRBJ1-2, with 8 bases aligning to TRBD1. J was trimmed by 4 bases and V by 6 bases; bases with no gene match: 13. The CDR3 sequence is 16 residues long. Germline CDR1 is SGHAT and CDR2 is FQNNGV.

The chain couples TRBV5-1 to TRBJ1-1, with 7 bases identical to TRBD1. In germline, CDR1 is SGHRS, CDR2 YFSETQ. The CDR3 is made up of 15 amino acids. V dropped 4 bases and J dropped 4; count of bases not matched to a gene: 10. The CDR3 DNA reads TGCGCCAGCAGCGGGGGACAGACCTTCACCACTGAAGCTTTCTTT. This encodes CASSGGQTFTTEAFF.

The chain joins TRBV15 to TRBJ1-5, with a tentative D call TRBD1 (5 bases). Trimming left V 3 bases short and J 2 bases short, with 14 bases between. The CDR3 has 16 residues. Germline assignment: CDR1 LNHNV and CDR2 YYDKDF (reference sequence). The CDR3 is CATSSGTQRGNQPQHF. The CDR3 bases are TGTGCCACCAGCAGTGGGACGCAAAGGGGCAATCAGCCCCAGCATTTT. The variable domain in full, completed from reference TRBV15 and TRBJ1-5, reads DAMVIQNPRYQVTQFGKPVTLSCSQTLNHNVMYWYQQKSSQAPKLLFHYYDKDFNNEADTPDNFQSRRPNTSFCFLDIRSPGLGDTAMYLCATSSGTQRGNQPQHFGDGTRLSIL.

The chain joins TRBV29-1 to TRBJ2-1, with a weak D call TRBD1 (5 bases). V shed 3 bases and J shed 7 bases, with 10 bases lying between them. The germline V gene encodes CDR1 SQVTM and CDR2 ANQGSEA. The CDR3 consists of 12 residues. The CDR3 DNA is TGCAGCGTTGACAGGGTGAGGAATGAGCAGTTCTTC. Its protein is CSVDRVRNEQFF.

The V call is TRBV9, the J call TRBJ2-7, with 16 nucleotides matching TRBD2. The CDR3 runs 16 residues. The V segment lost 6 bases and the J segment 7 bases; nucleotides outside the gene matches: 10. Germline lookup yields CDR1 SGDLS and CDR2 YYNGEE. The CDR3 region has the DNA TGTGCCAGCACGCCGGGACTAGCGGGGGGGCCGAGGGAGCAGTACTTC. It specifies CASTPGLAGGPREQYF.

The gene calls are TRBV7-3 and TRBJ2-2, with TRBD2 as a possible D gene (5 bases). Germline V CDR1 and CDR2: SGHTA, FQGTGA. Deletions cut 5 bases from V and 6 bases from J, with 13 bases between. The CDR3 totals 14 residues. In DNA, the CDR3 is TGTGCCAGCAGCCCCGGCGGGCGGGCCGGGGAGCTGTTTTTT. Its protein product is CASSPGGRAGELFF. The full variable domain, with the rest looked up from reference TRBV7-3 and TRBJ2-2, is GAGVSQTPSNKVTEKGKYVELRCDPISGHTALYWYRQSLGQGPEFLIYFQGTGAADDSGLPNDRFFAVRPEGSVSTLKIQRTERGDSAVYLCASSPGGRAGELFFGEGSRLTVL.

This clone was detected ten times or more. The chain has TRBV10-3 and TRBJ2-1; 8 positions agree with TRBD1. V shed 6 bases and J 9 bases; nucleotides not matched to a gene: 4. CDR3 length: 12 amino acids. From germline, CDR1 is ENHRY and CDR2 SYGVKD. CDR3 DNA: TGTGCCATCAGCGGGACAGGAGTTGAGCAGTTCTTC. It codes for CAISGTGVEQFF.

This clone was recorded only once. The CDR3 region has the DNA TGTGCCAGCCAGCGGGGATCCAGCGAGCAGTACTTC. Translating gives CASQRGSSEQYF. The chain couples TRBV2 to TRBJ2-7; 7 nucleotides align to TRBD2. The germline V gene has CDR1 SNHLY and CDR2 FYNNEI. The V and J ends lost 8 bases and 6 bases, in that order; junction bases with no gene match: 7. The CDR3 has 12 amino acids.

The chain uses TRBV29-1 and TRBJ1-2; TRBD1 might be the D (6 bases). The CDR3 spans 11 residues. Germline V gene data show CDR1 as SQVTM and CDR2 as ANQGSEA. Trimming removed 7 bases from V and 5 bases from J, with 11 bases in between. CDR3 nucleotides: TGCAGCGGGGACACGAATTATGGCTACACCTTC. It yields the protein CSGDTNYGYTF.

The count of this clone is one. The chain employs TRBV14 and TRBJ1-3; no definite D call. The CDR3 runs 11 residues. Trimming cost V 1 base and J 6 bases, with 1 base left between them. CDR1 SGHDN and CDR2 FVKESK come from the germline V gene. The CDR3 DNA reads TGTGCCAGCAGCCAAGTAAACACCATATATTTT. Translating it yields CASSQVNTIYF.

The CDR3 nucleotides read TGCAGTGCTAGAGATGGAGGGGGCTACACCTTC. This encodes CSARDGGGYTF. The chain is built from TRBV20-1 and TRBJ1-2; D not certain. The CDR3 extends over 11 amino acids. V gave up 0 bases and J gave up 8 bases, with 7 bases separating them. Germline loops: CDR1 DFQATT, CDR2 SNEGSKA (reference sequence).

Here the CDR3 DNA reads TGTGCCTGCTACCCCGCTACAGGAGTTGCAACTAATGAAAAACTGTTTTTT. It yields the protein CACYPATGVATNEKLFF. The chain carries TRBV30 and TRBJ1-4; the D gene is possibly TRBD1 (5 bases). V was shortened by 6 bases and J by 0 bases, with 20 bases between the two germline ends. Germline loops: CDR1 GTSNPN, CDR2 SVGIG (reference sequence). The CDR3 has 17 amino acids.

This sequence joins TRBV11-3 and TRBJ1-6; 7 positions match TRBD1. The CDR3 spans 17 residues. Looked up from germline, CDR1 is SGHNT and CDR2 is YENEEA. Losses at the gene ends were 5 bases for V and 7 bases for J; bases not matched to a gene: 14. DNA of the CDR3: TGTGCCAGCAGCAACCATCAGGGGGGGGCACTGAATTCACCCCTCCACTTT. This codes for CASSNHQGGALNSPLHF.